These T cell receptor beta chains were read from a single sample in a study of T cell responses to AZD1222 COVID-19 vaccine. The protocol was immunoSEQ multiplex PCR, while the TCRdb copy is restricted to in-frame clones and leaves out a portion. The sample contains 140,000 to 150,000 clones, 90% to 95% of which appear only once. The specimen was peripheral blood, collected on day 0 of AZD1222 vaccination. The receptors come from an adult in good health. The CDR3 runs from the conserved cysteine through the conserved F or W. D genes are given only for firm matches. Clone size is shown for a subset of rows, as once, few, many or a class of expanded clone.

D gene,V gene,clone size,CDR3 length,J gene,CDR3 DNA,CDR3 protein
-,TRBV24-1,-,19,TRBJ1-5,TGTGCCACCAGTGATACCACCGGAGGACACGGAAGGGGCAATCAGCCCCAGCATTTT,CATSDTTGGHGRGNQPQHF
TRBD1,TRBV4-2,-,15,TRBJ1-2,TGTGCCAGCAGCCAAGATTGGGCAGGGGGGAATGGCTACACCTTC,CASSQDWAGGNGYTF
-,TRBV19,-,13,TRBJ1-5,TGTGCCAGTAGCACGGACCGAAATCAGCCCCAGCATTTT,CASSTDRNQPQHF
-,TRBV7-3,once,15,TRBJ1-1,TGTGCCAGCAGCCGTATCCCGGGGGCGAGCACTGAAGCTTTCTTT,CASSRIPGASTEAFF
-,TRBV18,-,12,TRBJ1-1,TGTGCCAGCTCCTCCGTGAACACTGAAGCTTTCTTT,CASSSVNTEAFF
-,TRBV6-2/TRBV6-3,once,14,TRBJ1-5,TGTGCCAGCAGTCTTCAGGGGATGCGTCAGCCCCAGCATTTT,CASSLQGMRQPQHF
-,TRBV9,-,14,TRBJ1-4,TGTGCCAGCAGCGTGGGACGGGGTAATGAAAAACTGTTTTTT,CASSVGRGNEKLFF
-,TRBV5-1,-,15,TRBJ2-3,TGCGCCAGCAGCTTGGCGGGGTATGGGACAGATACGCAGTATTTT,CASSLAGYGTDTQYF
-,TRBV5-1,-,15,TRBJ2-3,TGCGCCAGCAGCCTCGGACAGACAACCACAGATACGCAGTATTTT,CASSLGQTTTDTQYF
-,TRBV30,-,13,TRBJ1-2,TGTGCCTGGAGTGTATCTCCGACCTATGGCTACACCTTC,CAWSVSPTYGYTF
TRBD1,TRBV7-3,once,14,TRBJ2-3,TGTGCCAGCAGCTCGCGGGACAGGGGGCTCCCGCAGTATTTT,CASSSRDRGLPQYF
-,TRBV5-4,-,14,TRBJ1-1,TGTGCCAGCAGCTTGGCGACAGTGAACACTGAAGCTTTCTTT,CASSLATVNTEAFF
-,TRBV5-6,many,16,TRBJ1-2,TGTGCCAGCAGCTTGATAAGGGGGATATCTAACTATGGCTACACCTTC,CASSLIRGISNYGYTF
TRBD1,TRBV28,-,11,TRBJ1-1,TGTGCCAGCAGATTCAGGGGGCTCGGTTTCTTT,CASRFRGLGFF
-,TRBV19,-,15,TRBJ2-7,TGTGCCAGTAGTATAGACCGGGATTTTGGCTACGAGCAGTACTTC,CASSIDRDFGYEQYF
TRBD1,TRBV14,-,15,TRBJ2-1,TGTGCCAGCAGCCAAGGGTCAGGGGGCTACAATGAGCAGTTCTTC,CASSQGSGGYNEQFF
-,TRBV18,-,18,TRBJ1-1,TGTGCCAGCTCAACTCTAAGCCGCCAGGGGACATCGAACACTGAAGCTTTCTTT,CASSTLSRQGTSNTEAFF
-,TRBV18,-,11,TRBJ1-1,TGTGCCAGCTCCCCTGACACTGAAGCTTTCTTT,CASSPDTEAFF
TRBD1,TRBV19,few,12,TRBJ1-1,TGTGCCAGTAGTCGTGGACAGGGTGACGCTTTCTTT,CASSRGQGDAFF
-,TRBV5-4,-,14,TRBJ1-1,TGTGCCAGCAGCTGGACTATAGGGTCGACTGAAGCTTTCTTT,CASSWTIGSTEAFF
-,TRBV7-2,-,15,TRBJ1-2,TGTGCCAGCAGCTTAGACAGACAGATTAACTATGGCTACACCTTC,CASSLDRQINYGYTF
-,TRBV25-1,-,12,TRBJ1-1,TGTGCCAGCCAGAGGCCCGGGCATGAAGCTTTCTTT,CASQRPGHEAFF
-,TRBV5-1,-,16,TRBJ2-1,TGCGCCAGCAGCCAAAGGGACGACGAGAACGGTAGGCCCGTTATCTTC,CASSQRDDENGRPVIF
-,TRBV19,few,13,TRBJ1-1,TGTGCCAGTAGTAATTGGTCGAACACTGAAGCTTTCTTT,CASSNWSNTEAFF
-,TRBV6-5,-,14,TRBJ2-7,TGTGCCACCAAAACAGGGACCTCTACCTACGAGCAGTACTTC,CATKTGTSTYEQYF
TRBD2,TRBV7-9,few,16,TRBJ2-1,TGTGCCAGCAGCTCGGGGCTAGCGGGAGTGAGGAATGAGCAGTTCTTC,CASSSGLAGVRNEQFF
-,TRBV6-5,-,14,TRBJ2-2,TGTGCCAGCAGTTCGGGACACCTCACCGGGGAGCTGTTTTTT,CASSSGHLTGELFF
-,TRBV6-2/TRBV6-3,-,12,TRBJ2-1,TGTGCCAGCAGTTACTTCGGCGATGAGCAGTTCTTC,CASSYFGDEQFF
-,TRBV6-5,few,13,TRBJ2-7,TGTGCCAGCAGTTACCTCATCTCCTACGAGCAGTACTTC,CASSYLISYEQYF